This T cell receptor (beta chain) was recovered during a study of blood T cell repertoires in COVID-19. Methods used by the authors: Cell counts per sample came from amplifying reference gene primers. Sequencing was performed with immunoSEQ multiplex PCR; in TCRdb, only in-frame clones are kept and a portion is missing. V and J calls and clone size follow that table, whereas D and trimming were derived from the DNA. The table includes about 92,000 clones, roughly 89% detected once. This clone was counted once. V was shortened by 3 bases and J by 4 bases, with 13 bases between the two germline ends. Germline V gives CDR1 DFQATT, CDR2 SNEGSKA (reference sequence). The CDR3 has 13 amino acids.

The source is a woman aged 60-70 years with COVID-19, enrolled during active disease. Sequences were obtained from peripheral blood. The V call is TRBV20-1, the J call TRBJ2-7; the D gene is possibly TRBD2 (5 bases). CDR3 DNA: TGCAGTGCTAGTCCGCGGGCCCGATACGAGCAGTACTTC. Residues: CSASPRARYEQYF.